The clone carrying this T cell receptor beta chain was counted a few times. These data are taken from a study of beta chain features in type 1 diabetes. Study overall: Patients and healthy donors were similar in age, gender and cell yields.

Expressed TCRB transcripts were sequenced after all isolated RNA was converted to cDNA. Data came from immunoSEQ multiplex PCR; TCRdb stores just in-frame clones and leaves some out. Altogether under 250,000 clones are present, 27% being singletons, with the ten largest covering roughly 4.1%. The length of the CDR3 is 14 residues. V was shortened by 2 bases and J by 0 bases, with 10 bases between the two germline ends. From germline, CDR1 is GTSNPN and CDR2 SVGIG (reference sequence). The sample was central memory CD4+ T cells from blood. This TCR was sampled from a young man in good health. This rearrangement joins TRBV30 to TRBJ1-1; D unclear. CDR3 loop: CAWSRRLMNTEAFF. The CDR3 DNA sequence: TGTGCCTGGAGTAGGAGACTGATGAACACTGAAGCTTTCTTT. The full variable domain, with the rest looked up from reference TRBV30 and TRBJ1-1, is SQTIHQWPATLVQPVGSPLSLECTVEGTSNPNLYWYRQAAGRGLQLLFYSVGIGQISSEVPQNLSASRPQDRQFILSSKKLLLSDSGFYLCAWSRRLMNTEAFFGQGTRLTVV.